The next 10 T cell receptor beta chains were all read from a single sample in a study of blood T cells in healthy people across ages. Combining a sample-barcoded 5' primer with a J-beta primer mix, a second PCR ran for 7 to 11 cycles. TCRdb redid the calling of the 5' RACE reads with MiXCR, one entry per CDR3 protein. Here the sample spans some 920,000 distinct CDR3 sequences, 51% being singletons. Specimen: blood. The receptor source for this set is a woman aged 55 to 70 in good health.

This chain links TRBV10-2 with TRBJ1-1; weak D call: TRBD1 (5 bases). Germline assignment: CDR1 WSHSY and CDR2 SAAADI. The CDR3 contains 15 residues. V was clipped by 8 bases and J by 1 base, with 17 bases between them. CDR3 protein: CASQSWEGRNTEAFF. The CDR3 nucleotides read TGCGCCAGCCAATCATGGGAGGGGCGGAACACTGAAGCTTTCTTT.

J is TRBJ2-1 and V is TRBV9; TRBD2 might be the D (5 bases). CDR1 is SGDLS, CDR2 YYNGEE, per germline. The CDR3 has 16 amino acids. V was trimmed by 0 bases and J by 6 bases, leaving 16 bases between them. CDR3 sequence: CASSVVTSSVTNEQFF. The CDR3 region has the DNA TGTGCCAGCAGCGTAGTTACTAGTTCCGTAACCAATGAGCAGTTCTTC.

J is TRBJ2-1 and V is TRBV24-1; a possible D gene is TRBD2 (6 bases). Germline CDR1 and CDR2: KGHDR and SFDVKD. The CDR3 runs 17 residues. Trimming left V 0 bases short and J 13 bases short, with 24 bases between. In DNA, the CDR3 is TGTGCCACCAGTGATTTGCGTCAGGACTACGGTTGGGAGACCCAGTTCTTC. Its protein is CATSDLRQDYGWETQFF.

This chain's CDR3 is CASSLRDSPYEQYF. The CDR3 DNA reads TGTGCCAGCAGCTTACGGGACTCCCCATACGAGCAGTACTTC. This chain links TRBV7-8 with TRBJ2-7; weak D call: TRBD2 (6 bases). The V and J ends lost 2 bases and 4 bases respectively, with 12 bases between them. CDR3 length: 14 residues. Germline assignment: CDR1 SGHVS and CDR2 FQNEAQ.

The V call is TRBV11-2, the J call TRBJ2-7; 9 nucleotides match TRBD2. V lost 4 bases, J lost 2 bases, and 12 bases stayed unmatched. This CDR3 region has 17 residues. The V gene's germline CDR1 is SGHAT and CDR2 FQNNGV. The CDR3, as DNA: TGTGCCAGCAGCTCCCGACCGAAGCGGGAGGTCACCTACGAGCAGTACTTC. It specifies CASSSRPKREVTYEQYF. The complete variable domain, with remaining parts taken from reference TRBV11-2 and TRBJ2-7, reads EAGVAQSPRYKIIEKRQSVAFWCNPISGHATLYWYQQILGQGPKLLIQFQNNGVVDDSQLPKDRFSAERLKGVDSTLKIQPAKLEDSAVYLCASSSRPKREVTYEQYFGPGTRLTVT.

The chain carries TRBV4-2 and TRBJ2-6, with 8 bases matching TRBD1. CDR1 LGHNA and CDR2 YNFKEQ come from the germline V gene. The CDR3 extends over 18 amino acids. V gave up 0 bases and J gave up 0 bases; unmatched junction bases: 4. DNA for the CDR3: TGTGCCAGCAGCCAAGACTGGACAGGGAGCTCTGGGGCCAACGTCCTGACTTTC. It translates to CASSQDWTGSSGANVLTF.

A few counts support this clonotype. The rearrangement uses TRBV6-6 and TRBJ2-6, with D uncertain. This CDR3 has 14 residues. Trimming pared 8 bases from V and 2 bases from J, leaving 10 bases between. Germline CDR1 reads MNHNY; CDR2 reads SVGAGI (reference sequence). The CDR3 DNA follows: TGTGCCAGCCGGTTCCGCACTGGGGCCAACGTCCTGACTTTC. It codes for CASRFRTGANVLTF.

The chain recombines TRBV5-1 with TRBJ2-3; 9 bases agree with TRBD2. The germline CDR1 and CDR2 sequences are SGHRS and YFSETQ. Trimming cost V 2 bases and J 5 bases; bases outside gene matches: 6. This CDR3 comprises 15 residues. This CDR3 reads CASSFRGRAVDTQYF. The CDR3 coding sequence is TGCGCCAGCAGCTTTCGCGGGAGGGCCGTAGATACGCAGTATTTT.

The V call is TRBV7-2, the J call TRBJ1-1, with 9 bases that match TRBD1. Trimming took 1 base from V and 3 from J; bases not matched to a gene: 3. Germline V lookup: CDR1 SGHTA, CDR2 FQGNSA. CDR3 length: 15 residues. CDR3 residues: CASSLEGQGYTEAFF. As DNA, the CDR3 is TGTGCCAGCAGCTTAGAGGGACAGGGATACACTGAAGCTTTCTTT.

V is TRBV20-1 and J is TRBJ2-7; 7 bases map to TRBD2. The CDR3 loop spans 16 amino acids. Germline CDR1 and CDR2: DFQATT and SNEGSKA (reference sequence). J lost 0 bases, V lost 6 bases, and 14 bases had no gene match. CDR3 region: CSAEKSPGLDSYEQYF. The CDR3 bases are TGCAGTGCCGAAAAGAGCCCCGGACTAGACTCCTACGAGCAGTACTTC.